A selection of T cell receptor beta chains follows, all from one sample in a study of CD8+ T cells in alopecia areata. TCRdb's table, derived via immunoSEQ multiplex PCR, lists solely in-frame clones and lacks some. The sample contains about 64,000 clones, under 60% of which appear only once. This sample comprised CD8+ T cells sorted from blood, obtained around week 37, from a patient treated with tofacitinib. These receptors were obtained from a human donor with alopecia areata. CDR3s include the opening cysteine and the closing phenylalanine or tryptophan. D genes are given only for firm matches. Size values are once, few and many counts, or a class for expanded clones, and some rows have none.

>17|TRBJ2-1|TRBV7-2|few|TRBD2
CASSSIPPGLASNEQFF
TGTGCCAGCAGCTCCATTCCGCCGGGACTAGCGAGCAATGAGCAGTTCTTC
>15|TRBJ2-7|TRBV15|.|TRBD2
CATSRPTRGDHEQYF
TGTGCCACCAGCCGCCCCACACGGGGGGACCACGAGCAGTACTTC
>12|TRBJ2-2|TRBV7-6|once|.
CASSLKTGELFF
TGTGCCAGCAGCTTGAAAACCGGGGAGCTGTTTTTT
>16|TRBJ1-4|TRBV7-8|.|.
CASSLEAGSLAEKLFF
TGTGCCAGCAGCTTAGAAGCCGGCTCCCTCGCTGAAAAACTGTTTTTT
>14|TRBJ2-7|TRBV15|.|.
CATSRDLGEGKQYF
TGTGCCACCAGCAGAGATCTAGGCGAGGGGAAGCAGTACTTC
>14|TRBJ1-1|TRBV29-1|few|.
CSVQGGEGPTEAFF
TGCAGCGTTCAAGGGGGGGAAGGTCCCACTGAAGCTTTCTTT
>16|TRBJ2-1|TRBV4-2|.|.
CASSPVPSRSYNEQFF
TGTGCCAGCAGCCCCGTTCCGAGCCGTTCCTACAATGAGCAGTTCTTC
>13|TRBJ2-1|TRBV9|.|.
CASSAPGINEQFF
TGTGCCAGCAGCGCCCCCGGGATCAATGAGCAGTTCTTC
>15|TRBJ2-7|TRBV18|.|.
CASSPFPPPVGEQYF
TGTGCCAGCTCACCTTTCCCTCCTCCGGTAGGCGAGCAGTACTTC
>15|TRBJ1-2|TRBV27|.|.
CASMGYRRTNYGYTF
TGTGCCAGCATGGGGTATAGACGAACTAACTACGGCTACACCTTC
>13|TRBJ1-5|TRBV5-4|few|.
CASSLKPGQPQHF
TGTGCCAGCAGCCTGAAACCCGGACAGCCCCAGCATTTT
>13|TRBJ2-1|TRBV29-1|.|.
CSVGGGGHNEQFF
TGCAGCGTTGGCGGTGGAGGGCACAATGAGCAGTTCTTC
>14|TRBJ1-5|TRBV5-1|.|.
CASSPDTLGQPQHF
TGCGCCAGCAGCCCGGACACCCTGGGTCAGCCCCAGCATTTT
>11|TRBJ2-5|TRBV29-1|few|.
CSVENQETQYF
TGCAGCGTTGAAAACCAAGAGACCCAGTACTTC
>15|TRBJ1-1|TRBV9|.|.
CASSGRGGRATEAFF
TGTGCCAGCAGCGGGCGTGGGGGGCGCGCCACTGAAGCTTTCTTT
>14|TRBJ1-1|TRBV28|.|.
CASSFPVRTEEAFF
TGTGCCAGCAGTTTCCCGGTGCGGACAGAGGAAGCTTTCTTT
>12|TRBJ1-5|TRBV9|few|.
CASSAPTGPQHF
TGTGCCAGCAGCGCCCCAACGGGGCCCCAGCATTTT
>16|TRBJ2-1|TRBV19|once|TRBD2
CASSIRAGEGNNEQFF
TGTGCCAGTAGTATTCGTGCGGGAGAGGGGAACAATGAGCAGTTCTTC
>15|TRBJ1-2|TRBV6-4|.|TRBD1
CASSLNAGGAKGYTF
TGTGCCAGCAGTCTGAACGCAGGGGGCGCGAAAGGCTACACCTTC
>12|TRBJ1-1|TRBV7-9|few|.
CASSLGTSEAFF
TGTGCCAGCAGCCTTGGGACATCGGAAGCTTTCTTT
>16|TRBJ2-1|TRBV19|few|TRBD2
CASSIDLSGRGNEQFF
TGTGCCAGTAGTATAGATCTGAGCGGGAGGGGGAATGAGCAGTTCTTC
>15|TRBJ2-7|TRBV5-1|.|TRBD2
CASSVTWGGFYEQYF
TGCGCCAGCAGCGTGACTTGGGGGGGTTTCTACGAGCAGTACTTC
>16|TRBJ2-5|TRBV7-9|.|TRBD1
CASSLPGTGSQETQYF
TGTGCCAGCAGCCTCCCCGGGACAGGGAGCCAAGAGACCCAGTACTTC
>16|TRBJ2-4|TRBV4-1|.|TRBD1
CASSQVRGTAKNIQYF
TGCGCCAGCAGCCAAGTCAGGGGGACGGCCAAAAACATTCAGTACTTC
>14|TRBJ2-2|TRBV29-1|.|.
CSVPTESNIGELFF
TGCAGCGTTCCTACAGAATCGAACATCGGGGAGCTGTTTTTT
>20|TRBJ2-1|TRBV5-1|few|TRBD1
CASSLPRTGLTPSSYNEQFF
TGCGCCAGCAGCCTACCACGGACAGGACTCACTCCAAGCTCCTACAATGAGCAGTTCTTC
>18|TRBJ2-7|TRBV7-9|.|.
CASSPVPGGAESSYEQYF
TGTGCCAGCAGCCCCGTCCCGGGCGGGGCGGAAAGCTCCTACGAGCAGTACTTC
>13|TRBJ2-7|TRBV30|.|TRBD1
CAWSHRGPYEQYF
TGTGCCTGGAGTCACAGGGGCCCTTACGAGCAGTACTTC
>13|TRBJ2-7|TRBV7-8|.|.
CASSSGGAYEQYF
TGTGCCAGCAGCTCAGGCGGAGCCTACGAGCAGTACTTC
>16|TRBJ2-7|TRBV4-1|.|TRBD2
CASSHGGAGGVREQYF
TGCGCCAGCAGCCATGGGGGCGCGGGAGGAGTGCGCGAGCAGTACTTC
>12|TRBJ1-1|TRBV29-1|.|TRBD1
CSSRDRGTEAFF
TGCAGTTCGCGGGACAGGGGTACTGAAGCTTTCTTT
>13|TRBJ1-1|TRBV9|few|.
CASSEGTNTEAFF
TGTGCCAGCAGCGAGGGGACGAACACTGAAGCTTTCTTT
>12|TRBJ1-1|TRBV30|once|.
CAWTEINTEAFF
TGTGCCTGGACAGAGATTAACACTGAAGCTTTCTTT